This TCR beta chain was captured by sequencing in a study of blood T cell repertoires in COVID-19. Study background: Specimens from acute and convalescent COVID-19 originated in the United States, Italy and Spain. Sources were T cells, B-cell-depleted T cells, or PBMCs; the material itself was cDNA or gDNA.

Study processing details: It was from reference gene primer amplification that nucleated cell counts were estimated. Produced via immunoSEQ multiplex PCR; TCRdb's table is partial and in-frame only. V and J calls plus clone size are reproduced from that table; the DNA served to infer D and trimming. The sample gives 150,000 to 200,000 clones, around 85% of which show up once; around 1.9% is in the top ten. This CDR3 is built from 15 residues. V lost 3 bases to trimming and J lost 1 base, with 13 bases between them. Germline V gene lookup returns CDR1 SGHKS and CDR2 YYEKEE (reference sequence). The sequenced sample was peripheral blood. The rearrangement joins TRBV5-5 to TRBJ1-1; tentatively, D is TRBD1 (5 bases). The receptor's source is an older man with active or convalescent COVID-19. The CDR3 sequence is CASSSLRGENTEAFF. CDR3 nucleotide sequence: TGTGCCAGCAGCTCGCTGCGGGGGGAGAACACTGAAGCTTTCTTT. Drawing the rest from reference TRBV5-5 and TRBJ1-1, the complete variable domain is DAGVTQSPTHLIKTRGQQVTLRCSPISGHKSVSWYQQVLGQGPQFIFQYYEKEERGRGNFPDRFSARQFPNYSSELNVNALLLGDSALYLCASSSLRGENTEAFFGQGTRLTVV.